These 23 T cell receptor beta chains came from one sample sequenced in a study of CD8 T cells in Susac syndrome. Random hexamers served to reverse transcribe roughly 0.45 to 1 ug RNA. TCRdb re-analysed the immunoSEQ multiplex PCR reads in MiXCR, keeping a single row per CDR3 protein. The repertoire holds 170,000 or so distinct CDR3 sequences, approximately 93% seen once, with about 0.088% in the top ten. Input material: CD4+ T cells from PBMCs. The receptors come from a human donor with multiple sclerosis.

This sequence joins TRBV11-1 and TRBJ2-5; TRBD1 might be the D (6 bases). Deletions cut 3 bases from V and 4 bases from J, with 15 bases between. This CDR3 spans 15 amino acids. CDR1 is SGHAT and CDR2 is FQDESV in the germline V gene (reference sequence). CDR3 amino acids: CASSFSPARGETQYF. The CDR3 nucleotides read TGTGCCAGCAGCTTCAGTCCTGCCAGGGGAGAGACCCAGTACTTC.

The chain couples TRBV7-9 to TRBJ1-2, with TRBD1 identical over 7 bases. V lost 2 bases and J lost 6; bases outside the gene matches: 6. This CDR3 has 14 amino acids. Germline V CDR1 and CDR2: SEHNR, FQNEAQ (reference sequence). CDR3 sequence (DNA): TGTGCCAGCAGCTTAATACAGGGGCTGGATGGCTACACCTTC. Translated: CASSLIQGLDGYTF.

The chain employs TRBV5-4 and TRBJ1-2, with a possible D match to TRBD1 (6 bases). Per the germline V gene, CDR1 is SGHNT and CDR2 is YYREEE (reference sequence). The CDR3 has 16 amino acids. Trimming shortened V by 0 bases and J by 5 bases, and 17 bases separated the two germline ends. The CDR3 sequence: CASSLGGTQGNYGYTF. Written as DNA, the CDR3 is TGTGCCAGCAGCTTGGGTGGGACCCAGGGGAATTATGGCTACACCTTC.

This sequence joins TRBV3-1 and TRBJ1-1, with D unclear. The length of the CDR3 is 14 residues. Germline-derived CDR1 and CDR2 are LGHDT and YNNKEL (reference sequence). V lost 1 base and J 4 bases, leaving 10 bases between the germline ends. The CDR3 reads CASSQAQTATEAFF. The CDR3 DNA reads TGTGCCAGCAGCCAAGCTCAAACTGCCACTGAAGCTTTCTTT.

CDR3 DNA sequence: TGTGCCAGCAGTTTCGGGAGTGGGGGGAGTCAGCCCCAGCATTTT. It is translated as CASSFGSGGSQPQHF. The chain couples TRBV28 to TRBJ1-5, with a weak D call TRBD1 (5 bases). This CDR3 region has 15 residues. Germline loops: CDR1 MDHEN, CDR2 SYDVKM. V was cut by 3 bases and J by 6 bases, with 15 bases left in between.

The chain couples TRBV30 to TRBJ2-1, with D perhaps being TRBD1 or TRBD2 (5 bases each). Germline V gives CDR1 GTSNPN, CDR2 SVGIG (reference sequence). There are 13 residues in the CDR3. Trimming left V 4 bases short and J 5 bases short, with 12 bases between. The CDR3 sequence: CAWNPWGNNEQFF. The DNA for the CDR3 is TGTGCCTGGAATCCTTGGGGGAACAATGAGCAGTTCTTC. Filled out from reference TRBV30 and TRBJ2-1, the complete variable domain reads SQTIHQWPATLVQPVGSPLSLECTVEGTSNPNLYWYRQAAGRGLQLLFYSVGIGQISSEVPQNLSASRPQDRQFILSSKKLLLSDSGFYLCAWNPWGNNEQFFGPGTRLTVL.

J is TRBJ2-2 and V is TRBV7-3; D gene ambiguous. Germline V gene lookup returns CDR1 SGHTA and CDR2 FQGTGA. The CDR3 is 14 residues long. V lost 3 bases to trimming and J lost 3 bases, with 8 bases between them. CDR3 loop: CASSFFLDTGELFF. As DNA, the CDR3 is TGTGCCAGCAGCTTCTTCCTCGACACCGGGGAGCTGTTTTTT.

The chain carries TRBV27 and TRBJ2-7; TRBD2 is a possible D gene (5 bases). The CDR3 is 15 amino acids. Looked up from germline, CDR1 is MNHEY and CDR2 is SMNVEV (reference sequence). Deletions cut 5 bases from V and 4 bases from J, with 18 bases between. The CDR3 reads CASSAQVGRGYEQYF. In nucleotides, the CDR3 is TGTGCCAGCAGTGCCCAGGTGGGAAGAGGGTACGAGCAGTACTTC.

V usage is TRBV9 and J usage is TRBJ2-1; 12 bases map to TRBD2. Germline lookup yields CDR1 SGDLS and CDR2 YYNGEE. The junction had 5 bases not matched to a gene; V was cut back by 5 bases and J by 8 bases. The CDR3 runs to 14 residues. CDR3 bases: TGTGCCAGCAGAGCGGGACTAGCGGGCGATGAGCAGTTCTTC. Protein product: CASRAGLAGDEQFF.

The genes are TRBV7-2 and TRBJ1-2; D remains ambiguous. Germline loops: CDR1 SGHTA, CDR2 FQGNSA. V was clipped by 0 bases and J by 6 bases, with 11 bases between them. The CDR3 runs to 14 residues. CDR3 region: CASSLADSGNGYTF. The CDR3, as DNA: TGTGCCAGCAGCTTAGCCGATAGCGGGAATGGCTACACCTTC.

This chain connects TRBV20-1 to TRBJ1-5; TRBD1 agrees at 7 bases. V shed 6 bases, J shed 2 bases, and the junction held 10 bases outside the gene matches. The CDR3 covers 15 residues. The germline gives CDR1 DFQATT, CDR2 SNEGSKA (reference sequence). The CDR3 region is CSASRDSGRNQPQHF. As DNA, the CDR3 is TGCAGTGCCTCAAGGGACAGCGGGCGCAATCAGCCCCAGCATTTT.

This chain connects TRBV27 to TRBJ2-7; 7 nucleotides agree with TRBD2. Per germline, CDR1 MNHEY and CDR2 SMNVEV (reference sequence). This CDR3 has 14 residues. V gave up 4 bases and J gave up 2 bases; unmatched junction bases: 5. The chain's CDR3 is CASSWREGPYEQYF. The CDR3 DNA sequence: TGTGCCAGCAGTTGGAGGGAGGGCCCCTACGAGCAGTACTTC.

Here the CDR3 DNA reads TGTGCCAGCAGCTTAGGGCGGACAGGGGAACAGCCCCAGCATTTT. Encoded protein: CASSLGRTGEQPQHF. The chain employs TRBV7-8 and TRBJ1-5; TRBD1 aligns across 9 bases. The CDR3 length is 15 residues. After removal of 1 base from V and 7 bases from J, the junction contained 5 bases not matched to a gene. The germline V gene encodes CDR1 SGHVS and CDR2 FQNEAQ. Supplemented by reference TRBV7-8 and TRBJ1-5, the full variable domain reads GAGVSQSPRYKVAKRGQDVALRCDPISGHVSLFWYQQALGQGPEFLTYFQNEAQLDKSGLPSDRFFAERPEGSVSTLKIQRTQQEDSAVYLCASSLGRTGEQPQHFGDGTRLSIL.

This chain joins TRBV5-1 and TRBJ1-6, with D perhaps TRBD1 (6 bases). CDR3 length: 14 residues. Germline values: CDR1 SGHRS, CDR2 YFSETQ. V was shortened by 1 base and J by 8 bases, with 10 bases between the two germline ends. The CDR3 sequence is CASSLQGTDSPLHF. CDR3 nucleotides: TGCGCCAGCAGCTTGCAGGGGACGGATTCACCCCTCCACTTT.

J is TRBJ2-5 and V is TRBV7-2; TRBD2 matches 7 bases. With V trimmed by 6 bases and J by 2 bases, 6 bases remained unmatched. The V gene's germline CDR1 is SGHTA and CDR2 FQGNSA. CDR3 length: 14 amino acids. The DNA of the CDR3 is TGTGCCAGCAGTCTGGGCGGGAGACAAGAGACCCAGTACTTC. This codes for CASSLGGRQETQYF.

The CDR3 reads CASSPRLAGDTGELFF. In DNA, the CDR3 is TGTGCCAGCAGTCCGCGACTAGCGGGGGACACCGGGGAGCTGTTTTTT. V gene TRBV27 combines with J gene TRBJ2-2, with 12 bases lining up with TRBD2. CDR3 length: 16 residues. CDR1 and CDR2 from the germline V gene are MNHEY and SMNVEV (reference sequence). Trimming cost V 5 bases and J 3 bases; bases outside gene matches: 4.

V is TRBV30 and J is TRBJ2-6; no clear D gene. CDR3 length: 13 residues. Germline values: CDR1 GTSNPN, CDR2 SVGIG (reference sequence). V lost 0 bases, J lost 2 bases, and 2 bases lay in between. CDR3 nucleotides: TGTGCCTGGAGTGTAACTGGGGCCAACGTCCTGACTTTC. Protein product: CAWSVTGANVLTF.

This chain connects TRBV5-1 to TRBJ1-6, with 10 positions matching TRBD1. This CDR3 comprises 15 residues. Germline V gene lookup returns CDR1 SGHRS and CDR2 YFSETQ. The junction had 1 base not matched to a gene; V was cut back by 0 bases and J by 7 bases. In nucleotides, the CDR3 is TGCGCCAGCAGCTTGGGGGGACAGGGGAATTCACCCCTCCACTTT. This sequence encodes CASSLGGQGNSPLHF.

The genes are TRBV11-2 and TRBJ2-1, with 10 positions matching TRBD2. The germline V gene has CDR1 SGHAT and CDR2 FQNNGV. V shed 5 bases, J shed 13 bases, and the junction held 8 bases outside the gene matches. The CDR3 spans 13 residues. CDR3 sequence (DNA): TGTGCCAGCAGCCACGGAGTAGCGGGGGGTCAGTTCTTC. Amino acid sequence: CASSHGVAGGQFF. Drawing the rest from reference TRBV11-2 and TRBJ2-1, the complete variable domain is EAGVAQSPRYKIIEKRQSVAFWCNPISGHATLYWYQQILGQGPKLLIQFQNNGVVDDSQLPKDRFSAERLKGVDSTLKIQPAKLEDSAVYLCASSHGVAGGQFFGPGTRLTVL.

This clonotype was found once. J is TRBJ2-1 and V is TRBV2; D gene uncertain. Germline V gene lookup returns CDR1 SNHLY and CDR2 FYNNEI. CDR3 length: 14 residues. Trimming pared 1 base from V and 5 bases from J, leaving 9 bases between. The CDR3 sequence: CASSEGHGNNEQFF. In nucleotides, the CDR3 is TGTGCCAGCAGTGAAGGACACGGTAACAATGAGCAGTTCTTC. The entire variable domain, with the rest obtained from reference TRBV2 and TRBJ2-1, is as follows: EPEVTQTPSHQVTQMGQEVILRCVPISNHLYFYWYRQILGQKVEFLVSFYNNEISEKSEIFDDQFSVERPDGSNFTLKIRSTKLEDSAMYFCASSEGHGNNEQFFGPGTRLTVL.

The rearrangement uses TRBV9 and TRBJ1-2; the match to TRBD1 covers 7 bases. V shed 0 bases, J shed 4 bases, and the junction held 6 bases outside the gene matches. Germline CDR1 SGDLS, CDR2 YYNGEE. This CDR3 comprises 15 residues. CDR3 bases: TGTGCCAGCAGCGTAGAGACAGGGAGGACCTATGGCTACACCTTC. Translated: CASSVETGRTYGYTF.

The chain links TRBV20-1 to TRBJ2-1; 9 bases map to TRBD2. The CDR3 consists of 16 residues. V shed 0 bases and J 4 bases; nucleotides not matched to a gene: 7. Germline V gene data show CDR1 as DFQATT and CDR2 as SNEGSKA (reference sequence). CDR3 bases: TGCAGTGCTAGAGATAGTCGGACTAGCGTATACAATGAGCAGTTCTTC. As protein: CSARDSRTSVYNEQFF.

CDR3 DNA sequence: TGCAGTGCCCTCAACAGGAACACTGAAGCTTTCTTT. Protein: CSALNRNTEAFF. The rearrangement joins TRBV20-1 to TRBJ1-1; no clear D gene. CDR1 is DFQATT, CDR2 SNEGSKA, per germline (reference sequence). The CDR3 has 12 residues. Trimming took 6 bases from V and 1 from J, leaving 9 bases between them.